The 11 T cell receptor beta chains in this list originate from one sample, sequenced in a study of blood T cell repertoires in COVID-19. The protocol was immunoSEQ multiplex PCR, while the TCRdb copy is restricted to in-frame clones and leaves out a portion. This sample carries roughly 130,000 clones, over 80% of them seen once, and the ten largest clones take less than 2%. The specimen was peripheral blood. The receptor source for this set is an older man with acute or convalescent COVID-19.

CDR3 nucleotide sequence: TGTGCCAGCAGCTTAGGGCAGGGGTCTGCCTACGAGCAGTACTTC. Translation gives CASSLGQGSAYEQYF. The chain is built from TRBV11-3 and TRBJ2-7; tentatively, D is TRBD1 (6 bases). Germline V gives CDR1 SGHNT, CDR2 YENEEA. The CDR3 is 15 residues long. The V and J ends lost 1 base and 2 bases respectively, with 12 bases between them.

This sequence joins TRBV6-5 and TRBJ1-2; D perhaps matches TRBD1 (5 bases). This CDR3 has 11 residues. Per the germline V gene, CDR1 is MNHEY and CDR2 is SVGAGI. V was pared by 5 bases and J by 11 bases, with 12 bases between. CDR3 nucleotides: TGTGCCAGCAGTACCCGGACACTTTACACCTTC. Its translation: CASSTRTLYTF.

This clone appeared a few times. The CDR3 here is CASRQGRNSPLHF. The CDR3 nucleotides are TGTGCCTCGAGACAGGGACGGAATTCACCCCTCCACTTT. The V and J genes are TRBV10-3 and TRBJ1-6, with TRBD1 identical over 7 bases. CDR1 and CDR2 (germline): ENHRY, SYGVKD. The CDR3 sequence is 13 residues long. With 11 bases clipped from V and 7 bases from J, the junction kept 8 bases outside the gene matches.

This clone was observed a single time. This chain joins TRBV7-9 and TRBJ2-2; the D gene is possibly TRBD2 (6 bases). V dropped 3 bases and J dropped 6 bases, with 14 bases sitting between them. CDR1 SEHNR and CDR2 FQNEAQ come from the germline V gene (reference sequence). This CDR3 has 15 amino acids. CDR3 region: CASSFTTSWAGELFF. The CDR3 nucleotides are TGTGCCAGCAGCTTTACGACTAGTTGGGCCGGGGAGCTGTTTTTT.

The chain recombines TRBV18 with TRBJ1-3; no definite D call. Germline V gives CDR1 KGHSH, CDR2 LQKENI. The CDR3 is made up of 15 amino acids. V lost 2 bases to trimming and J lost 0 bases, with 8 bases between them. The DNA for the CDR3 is TGTGCCAGCTCACCAGGGTCGGGCTCTGGAAACACCATATATTTT. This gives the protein CASSPGSGSGNTIYF.

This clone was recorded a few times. The CDR3 DNA reads as TGTGCCAGCAGCCAAGAACGCCGGGGCTACACCTTC. Encoded protein: CASSQERRGYTF. The chain employs TRBV14 and TRBJ1-2; D is unresolved. V lost 0 bases to trimming and J lost 8 bases, with 7 bases between them. Per germline, CDR1 SGHDN and CDR2 FVKESK. This CDR3 has 12 residues.

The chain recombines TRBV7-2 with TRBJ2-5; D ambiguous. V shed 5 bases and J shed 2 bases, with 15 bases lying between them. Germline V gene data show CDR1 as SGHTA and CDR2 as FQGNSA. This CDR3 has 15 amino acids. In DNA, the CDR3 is TGTGCCAGCAGCCCCCACCGACAACGTCAAGAGACCCAGTACTTC. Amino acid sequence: CASSPHRQRQETQYF.

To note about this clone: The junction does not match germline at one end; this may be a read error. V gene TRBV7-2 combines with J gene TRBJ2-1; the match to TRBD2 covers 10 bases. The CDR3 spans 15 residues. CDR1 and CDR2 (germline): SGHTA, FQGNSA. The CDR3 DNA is TGTGCCAGCAGCCTAGCGGGGGCCCACCGAAATGAGCAGTTCTTC. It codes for CASSLAGAHRNEQFF.

The CDR3 here is CAISESGQGTTSSAYEQYF. CDR3 nucleotides: TGTGCCATCAGTGAGTCAGGACAGGGGACAACGTCCAGTGCCTACGAGCAGTACTTC. The J gene is TRBJ2-7, the V gene TRBV10-3; 9 bases map to TRBD1. The CDR3 has 19 residues. V lost 0 bases, J lost 2 bases, and 14 bases stayed unmatched. Germline V lookup: CDR1 ENHRY, CDR2 SYGVKD.

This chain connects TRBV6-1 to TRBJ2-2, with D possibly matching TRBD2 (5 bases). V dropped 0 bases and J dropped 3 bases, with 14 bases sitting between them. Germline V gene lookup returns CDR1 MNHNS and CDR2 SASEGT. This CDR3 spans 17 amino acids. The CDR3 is CASSEALDSEYTGELFF. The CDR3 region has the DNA TGTGCCAGCAGTGAAGCGCTTGATAGCGAATACACCGGGGAGCTGTTTTTT.

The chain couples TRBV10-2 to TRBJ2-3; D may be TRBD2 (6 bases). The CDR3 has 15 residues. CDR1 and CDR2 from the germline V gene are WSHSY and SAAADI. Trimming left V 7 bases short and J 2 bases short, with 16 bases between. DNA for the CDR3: TGCGCCAGCACCCCTATAGCGGCCCACACAGATACGCAGTATTTT. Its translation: CASTPIAAHTDTQYF.